This TCR beta chain was recovered during a study of shared clonotypes between healthy human individuals. Study-level information: Each donor's CD8 memory used one plate, CD8 naive two, each CD4 subset three.

CD8 memory fractions consisted of CD45RO+ and CCR7-negative CD45RA+ TemRA cells together. Of note for this clone: Antigen specificity is unknown.

The V and J ends lost 0 bases and 0 bases, in that order; junction bases with no gene match: 12. CDR1 and CDR2 from the germline V gene are SGHRS and YFSETQ. The CDR3 is 19 residues long. Sequenced by immunoSEQ multiplex PCR; TCRdb stores in-frame clones only, minus some. The sample has about 380,000 clones, 95% to 97% seen once. Notes on the study in general: The researchers took only blood, and tissue repertoires probably look different.

The rearrangement links TRBV5-1 to TRBJ2-4; 7 bases are shared with TRBD2. The origin of this receptor is a man aged 25-45 years in good health. The sequenced material came from memory CD8+ T cells sorted from blood. Stated subset: CD45RO+ cells pooled with CCR7-negative TemRA cells. CDR3: CASSLAVGGLSEAKNIQYF. Written as DNA, the CDR3 is TGCGCCAGCAGCTTGGCCGTGGGAGGGTTGTCCGAAGCCAAAAACATTCAGTACTTC.